The following is a T cell receptor beta chain sequence with its context. Trimming took off 1 base at V and 1 base at J, with 13 bases between the two ends. CDR3 length: 16 amino acids. CDR1 and CDR2 (germline): KGHSH, LQKENI. This specimen comes from a study of blood T cell repertoires in COVID-19. Libraries were prepared by immunoSEQ multiplex PCR; TCRdb keeps only in-frame clonotypes and omits some of them. The repertoire has tens of thousands of clones, almost 85% of them found once; the top ten carry almost 7%. This sequence joins TRBV18 and TRBJ1-2; D gene unclear. This receptor was taken from a man aged 50 to 59 with active or convalescent COVID-19. Sequenced material: peripheral blood. The CDR3 is CASSPRAGESNYGYTF. The DNA of the CDR3 is TGTGCCAGCTCACCACGTGCCGGGGAGAGTAACTATGGCTACACCTTC.